This T cell receptor beta chain appears in the sequencing data of a study of control samples from healthy donors and cancer patients. The table came from immunoSEQ multiplex PCR; TCRdb's copy has only in-frame clones and leaves some out. The repertoire holds 170,000 or so clones, 91% seen once, with 2% to 2.5% in the top ten. The CDR3 has 16 amino acids. Trimming removed 1 base at V and 6 bases at J, with 13 bases between. Germline V lookup: CDR1 SGHVS, CDR2 FNYEAQ. This clone occurred once. This clonotype originated in a woman aged 40 to 50 in good health. The V call is TRBV7-6, the J call TRBJ1-6, with D possibly TRBD1 on 6 matching bases. The sample taken for sequencing was blood. CDR3 loop: CASSLGVQGGNSPLHF. CDR3 nucleotide sequence: TGTGCCAGCAGCTTAGGGGTACAGGGTGGTAATTCACCCCTCCACTTT. The full variable domain, rest sourced from reference TRBV7-6 and TRBJ1-6, is GAGVSQSPRYKVTKRGQDVALRCDPISGHVSLYWYRQALGQGPEFLTYFNYEAQQDKSGLPNDRFSAERPEGSISTLTIQRTEQRDSAMYRCASSLGVQGGNSPLHFGNGTRLTVT.